This T cell receptor (beta chain) stems from a study of T cell responses to AZD1222 COVID-19 vaccine. V was pared by 5 bases and J by 5 bases, with 13 bases of the junction left unmatched. Germline V CDR1 and CDR2: SNHLY, FYNNEI. The CDR3 totals 17 residues. Only in-frame clones appear in the TCRdb table, and some are missing; sequencing was by immunoSEQ multiplex PCR. The table records 150,000 to 200,000 clones, approximately 93% of them present only once. Details on this clone: The antigen remains unidentified.

Study results and caveats: An increase in Spike-specific TCR breadth and depth was observed after two AZD1222 doses. Sampled repertoires all dated from after the peak T cell response. Targeting of unmutated variant regions was reportedly seen in nearly half of spike-specific TCRs. Mostly white British, mostly female donors; authors suggested clonal diversity may be underestimated.

This receptor was taken from an adult in good health. This chain links TRBV2 with TRBJ2-2, with 8 bases that match TRBD1. Sequenced material: peripheral blood, taken on day 0 of AZD1222 vaccination. For the CDR3, the DNA is TGTGCCAGCAGTCGATGGGGCAGGGGGCGAGGGACCGGGGAGCTGTTTTTT. As protein: CASSRWGRGRGTGELFF. The full variable domain, completed using reference TRBV2 and TRBJ2-2, is EPEVTQTPSHQVTQMGQEVILRCVPISNHLYFYWYRQILGQKVEFLVSFYNNEISEKSEIFDDQFSVERPDGSNFTLKIRSTKLEDSAMYFCASSRWGRGRGTGELFFGEGSRLTVL.